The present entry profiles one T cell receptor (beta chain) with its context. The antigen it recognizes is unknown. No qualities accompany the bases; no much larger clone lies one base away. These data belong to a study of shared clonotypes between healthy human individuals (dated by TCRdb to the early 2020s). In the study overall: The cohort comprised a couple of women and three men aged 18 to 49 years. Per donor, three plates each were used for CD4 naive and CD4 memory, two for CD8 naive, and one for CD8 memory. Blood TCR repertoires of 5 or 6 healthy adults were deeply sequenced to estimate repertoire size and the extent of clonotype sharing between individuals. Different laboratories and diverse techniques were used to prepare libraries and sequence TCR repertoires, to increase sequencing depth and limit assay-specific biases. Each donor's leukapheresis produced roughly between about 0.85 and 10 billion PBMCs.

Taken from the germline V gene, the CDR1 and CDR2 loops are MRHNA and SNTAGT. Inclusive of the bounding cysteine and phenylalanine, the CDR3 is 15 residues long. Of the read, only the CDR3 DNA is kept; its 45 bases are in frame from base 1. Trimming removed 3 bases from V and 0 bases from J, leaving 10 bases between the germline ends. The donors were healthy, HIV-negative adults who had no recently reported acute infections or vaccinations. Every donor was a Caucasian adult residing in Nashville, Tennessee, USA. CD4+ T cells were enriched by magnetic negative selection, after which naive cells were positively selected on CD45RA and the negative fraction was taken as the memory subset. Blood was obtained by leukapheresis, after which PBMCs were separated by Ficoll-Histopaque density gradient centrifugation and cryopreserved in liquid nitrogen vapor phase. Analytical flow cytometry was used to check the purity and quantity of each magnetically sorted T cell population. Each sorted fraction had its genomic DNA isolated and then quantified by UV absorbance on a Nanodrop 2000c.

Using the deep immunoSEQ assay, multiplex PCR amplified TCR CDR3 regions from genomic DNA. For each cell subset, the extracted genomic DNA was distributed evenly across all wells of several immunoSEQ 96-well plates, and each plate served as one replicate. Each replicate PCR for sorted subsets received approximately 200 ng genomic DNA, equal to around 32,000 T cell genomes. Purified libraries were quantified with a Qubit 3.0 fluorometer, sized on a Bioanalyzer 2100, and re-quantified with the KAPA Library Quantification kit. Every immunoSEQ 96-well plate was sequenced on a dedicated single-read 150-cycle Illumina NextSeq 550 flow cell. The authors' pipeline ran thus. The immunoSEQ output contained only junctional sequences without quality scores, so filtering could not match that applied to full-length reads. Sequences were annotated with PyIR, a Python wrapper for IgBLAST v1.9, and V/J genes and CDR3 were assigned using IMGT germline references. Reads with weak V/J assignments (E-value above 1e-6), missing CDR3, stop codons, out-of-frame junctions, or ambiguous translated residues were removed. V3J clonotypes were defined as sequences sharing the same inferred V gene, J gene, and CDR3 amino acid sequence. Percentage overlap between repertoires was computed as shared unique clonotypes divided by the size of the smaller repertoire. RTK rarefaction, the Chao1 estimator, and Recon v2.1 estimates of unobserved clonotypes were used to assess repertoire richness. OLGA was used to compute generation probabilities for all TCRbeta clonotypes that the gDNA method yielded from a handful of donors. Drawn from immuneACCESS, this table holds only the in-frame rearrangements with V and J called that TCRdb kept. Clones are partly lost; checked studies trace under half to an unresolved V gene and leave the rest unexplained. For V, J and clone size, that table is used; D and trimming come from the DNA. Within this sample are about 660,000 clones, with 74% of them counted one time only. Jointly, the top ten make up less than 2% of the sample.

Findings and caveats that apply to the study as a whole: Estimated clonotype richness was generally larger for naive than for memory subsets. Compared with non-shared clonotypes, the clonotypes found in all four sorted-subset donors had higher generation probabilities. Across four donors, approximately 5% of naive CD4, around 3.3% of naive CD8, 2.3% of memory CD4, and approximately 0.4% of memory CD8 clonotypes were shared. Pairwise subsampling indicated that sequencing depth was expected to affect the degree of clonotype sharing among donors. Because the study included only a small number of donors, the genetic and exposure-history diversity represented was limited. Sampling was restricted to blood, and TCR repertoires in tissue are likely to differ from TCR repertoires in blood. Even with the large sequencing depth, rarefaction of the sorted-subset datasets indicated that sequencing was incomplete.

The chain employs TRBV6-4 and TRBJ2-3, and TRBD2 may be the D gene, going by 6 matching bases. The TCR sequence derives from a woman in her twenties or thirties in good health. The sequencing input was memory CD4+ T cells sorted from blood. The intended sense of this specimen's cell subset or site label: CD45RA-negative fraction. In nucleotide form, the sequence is TGTGCCAGCAGTGAGGAGGGCGGAAGCACAGATACGCAGTATTTT. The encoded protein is CASSEEGGSTDTQYF.